The 17 T cell receptor beta chains reported below all come from one sample, sequenced in a study of regulatory T cells in long-lasting Graves disease (dated by TCRdb to about 2021). Libraries were prepared through multiplex PCR. Sequenced using an Illumina HiSeq 4000. TCR beta libraries were built with iRepertoire HTBI primers and Arm-PCR amplification of CDR3 regions. TCRdb reworked the public reads: Q25 trimming with fastp, MiXCR clone assembly, productive beta chains retained. All rows with the same CDR3 protein become a single entry with the most common DNA and genes. The sample yields more than 300,000 distinct CDR3 sequences; 15% to 20% were counted once. The ten largest clones capture 20% of the sample. The sample's time point label, in plain terms: newly diagnosed GD, antithyroid drugs for less than 3 months. RNA was extracted from PBMCs in TRIzol for both TCR sequencing and RNA sequencing.

These data also featured in a second study, about T cells in Graves' hyperthyroidism and ophthalmopathy.

The sequencing used peripheral blood mononuclear cells (PBMCs), collected at new diagnosis, from a patient treated with antithyroid drugs. The source is a young woman with Graves disease. Donor details come from another sample of the same person, matched by shared clones.

As for this clonotype: A read error likely explains this, since a far larger clone differs by one base. The V and J genes are TRBV11-2 and TRBJ2-7; perhaps TRBD2 as D (5 bases). TRBJ2-3 matches the DNA end more closely, so the J call is doubtful. CDR1 is SGHAT and CDR2 is FQNNGV in the germline V gene. The CDR3 has 20 residues. The CDR3, as DNA: TGTGCCAGCAGCTTAGAAGCGACCGGACGAGCGGTTACACCGGGAGATACGCAGTATTTT. Translation: CASSLEATGRAVTPGDTQYF.

The gene calls are TRBV2 and TRBJ1-6; tentative D call: TRBD1 (5 bases). V shed 7 bases and J shed 0 bases, with 13 bases lying between them. The CDR3 runs to 16 residues. CDR1 SNHLY and CDR2 FYNNEI come from the germline V gene. Written as DNA, the CDR3 is TGTGCCAGCACTCGGGACGGAAACTCCTATAATTCACCCCTCCACTTT. Residues: CASTRDGNSYNSPLHF.

This clonotype was observed at least ten times. The chain has TRBV5-1 and TRBJ2-3; 7 positions match TRBD1. CDR3 length: 18 amino acids. The ends lost 3 bases at V and 0 bases at J; junction bases unmatched: 13. Germline V CDR1 and CDR2: SGHRS, YFSETQ. Here the CDR3 DNA reads TGCGCCAGCAGCTCGGCCGGGACAGCGTATTCTAGCACAGATACGCAGTATTTT. This translates into CASSSAGTAYSSTDTQYF. The whole variable domain, remainder taken from reference TRBV5-1 and TRBJ2-3, is KAGVTQTPRYLIKTRGQQVTLSCSPISGHRSVSWYQQTPGQGLQFLFEYFSETQRNKGNFPGRFSGRQFSNSRSEMNVSTLELGDSALYLCASSSAGTAYSSTDTQYFGPGTRLTVL.

J is TRBJ2-7 and V is TRBV10-1; 8 bases map to TRBD1. Germline V gene sequence: CDR1 WNHNN, CDR2 SYGVQD (reference sequence). V lost 3 bases and J lost 1; bases outside the gene matches: 5. CDR3 length: 15 residues. This CDR3 reads CASSDSGTGSYEQYF. The CDR3 region has the DNA TGCGCCAGCAGTGACTCCGGGACAGGTTCCTACGAGCAGTACTTC.

This clonotype showed up many times. The chain has TRBV7-9 and TRBJ1-2, with D perhaps matching TRBD1 (5 bases). CDR3 length: 17 residues. Germline loops: CDR1 SEHNR, CDR2 FQNEAQ (reference sequence). V lost 1 base, J lost 4 bases, and 19 bases lay in between. The CDR3, as DNA: TGTGCCAGCAGCTTAGGGGGGGAGACAGACTTCCTCTATGGCTACACCTTC. This codes for CASSLGGETDFLYGYTF.

This clonotype occurred many times. This chain connects TRBV24-1 to TRBJ2-1; 10 nucleotides agree with TRBD2. CDR3 length: 16 amino acids. Trimming at V came to 4 bases and at J to 6 bases, leaving 8 bases not matched to a gene. Germline CDR1 reads KGHDR; CDR2 reads SFDVKD. The CDR3 nucleotides are TGTGCCACCAGTGAATTTACAACTAGCGGGGCCAATGAGCAGTTCTTC. Translation gives CATSEFTTSGANEQFF.

This chain joins TRBV18 and TRBJ2-5, with D unclear. V lost 5 bases and J 5 bases, leaving 9 bases between the germline ends. CDR3 length: 12 amino acids. Germline values: CDR1 KGHSH, CDR2 LQKENI. The CDR3 coding sequence is TGTGCCAGCTCATTTAACGTCGAGACCCAGTACTTC. It codes for CASSFNVETQYF.

This clonotype was detected a few times. The chain's CDR3 is CASSPGPWNQPQHF. The CDR3 DNA sequence: TGTGCCAGCAGCCCTGGACCCTGGAATCAGCCCCAGCATTTT. This sequence joins TRBV28 and TRBJ1-5, with D unclear. V was cut by 6 bases and J by 4 bases, with 13 bases left in between. The CDR3 spans 14 residues. Looked up from germline, CDR1 is MDHEN and CDR2 is SYDVKM.

The chain uses TRBV6-1 and TRBJ2-7; possible D gene TRBD2, 7 bases. The V gene's germline CDR1 is MNHNS and CDR2 SASEGT. The CDR3 is 15 residues long. V was cut by 8 bases and J by 4 bases, with 21 bases left in between. CDR3 residues: CASGAGAGVWYEQYF. CDR3 nucleotides: TGTGCCAGCGGGGCGGGGGCGGGAGTTTGGTACGAGCAGTACTTC.

This clonotype was recorded at least ten times. V is TRBV5-1 and J is TRBJ2-1, with D perhaps given as TRBD1 or TRBD2 (5 bases each). The CDR3 is 15 residues long. The V gene's germline CDR1 is SGHRS and CDR2 YFSETQ. V gave up 0 bases and J gave up 9 bases, with 16 bases separating them. The CDR3 sequence is CASSLEVRTGTEQFF. The CDR3 nucleotides read TGCGCCAGCAGCTTGGAGGTCCGGACGGGGACTGAGCAGTTCTTC.

Many counts were recorded for this clonotype. As DNA, the CDR3 is TGTGCCAGCAGCTTCACCCGGAGGGGAGCTTTCTTT. Amino acid sequence: CASSFTRRGAFF. The V gene is TRBV11-1, the J gene TRBJ1-1, with a tentative D call TRBD1 (5 bases). This CDR3 spans 12 amino acids. Trimming left V 3 bases short and J 10 bases short, with 12 bases between. Looked up from germline, CDR1 is SGHAT and CDR2 is FQDESV (reference sequence). Based on the CDR3 plus reference TRBV11-1 and TRBJ1-1, the full variable domain is EAEVAQSPRYKITEKSQAVAFWCDPISGHATLYWYRQILGQGPELLVQFQDESVVDDSQLPKDRFSAERLKGVDSTLKIQPAELGDSAMYLCASSFTRRGAFFGQGTRLTVV.

This clonotype was observed many times. CDR3 nucleotides: TGTGCCAGCAGCTTAACAGGAACCTACGAGCAGTACTTC. This codes for CASSLTGTYEQYF. V usage is TRBV7-3 and J usage is TRBJ2-7; D remains ambiguous. The CDR3 contains 13 residues. CDR1 is SGHTA and CDR2 is FQGTGA in the germline V gene. V lost 0 bases, J lost 2 bases, and 5 bases lay in between.

This clonotype was seen a few times. The V call is TRBV6-5, the J call TRBJ1-1, with D perhaps TRBD1 (5 bases). V shed 2 bases and J shed 6 bases, with 13 bases lying between them. The CDR3 loop spans 14 amino acids. CDR1 MNHEY and CDR2 SVGAGI come from the germline V gene. DNA of the CDR3: TGTGCCAGCAGTTACCCGGGCCGGGGGGCTGAAGCTTTCTTT. It yields the protein CASSYPGRGAEAFF.

This clonotype was observed at least ten times. The chain combines TRBV2 with TRBJ2-1; possibly TRBD2 for D (6 bases). With 6 bases removed from V and 2 bases from J, the gap between germline ends came to 20 bases. Germline CDR1 reads SNHLY; CDR2 reads FYNNEI. This CDR3 comprises 17 residues. CDR3 sequence: CASRGALGGQTYNEQFF. DNA of the CDR3: TGTGCCAGCAGGGGCGCTTTGGGAGGCCAGACCTACAATGAGCAGTTCTTC.

This clonotype has a count of ten or more. The chain is built from TRBV19 and TRBJ1-2; unclear D gene. Trimming stripped 6 bases from V and 10 bases from J, with 18 bases between. Germline assignment: CDR1 LNHDA and CDR2 SQIVND (reference sequence). CDR3 length: 13 amino acids. The DNA for the CDR3 is TGTGCCAGTAGCAGCGACAAGTGGCGCGACTACACCTTC. It is translated as CASSSDKWRDYTF.

The chain combines TRBV6-5 with TRBJ1-2; perhaps TRBD1 as D (5 bases). Trimming removed 2 bases at V and 0 bases at J, with 10 bases between. This CDR3 has 15 residues. Germline lookup yields CDR1 MNHEY and CDR2 SVGAGI. CDR3 loop: CASSYLQGPNYGYTF. The CDR3 DNA is TGTGCCAGCAGTTACCTGCAGGGTCCTAACTATGGCTACACCTTC.

This clonotype was observed a few times. The chain employs TRBV7-8 and TRBJ1-2; D might be TRBD1 (5 bases). There are 16 residues in the CDR3. The V gene lost 5 bases and the J gene lost 4 bases, with 20 bases spanning the gap. The germline V gene encodes CDR1 SGHVS and CDR2 FQNEAQ. The CDR3: CASSPLATGGGYGYTF. Here the CDR3 DNA reads TGTGCCAGCAGCCCGCTTGCGACGGGGGGAGGCTATGGCTACACCTTC.